Listed below are T cell receptor beta chains from one sample, sequenced in a study of blood T cell repertoires in COVID-19. Only in-frame clones appear in the TCRdb table, and some are missing; sequencing was by immunoSEQ multiplex PCR. The sample lists 200,000 or so clones, more than 85% seen once, with under 2.5% in the top ten. The source material was peripheral blood. The receptors come from a man aged 65-85 years with active or convalescent COVID-19. Each CDR3 is given with its conserved first and last residue. D genes are given only for firm matches. Part of the rows lack a size; the others show once, few, many or a class for expanded clones.

size,D,J,V,CDR3,DNA
NA,NA,TRBJ1-3,TRBV3-1/TRBV3-2,CASRSGNTIYF,TGTGCCAGCCGCTCTGGAAACACCATATATTTT
few,NA,TRBJ2-7,TRBV2,CASRARRDSYEQYF,TGTGCCAGCAGGGCTAGGCGGGACTCCTACGAGCAGTACTTC
few,NA,TRBJ1-1,TRBV4-1,CASSEDRKTFF,TGCGCCAGCAGCGAGGACAGAAAAACTTTCTTT
NA,TRBD1,TRBJ1-6,TRBV18,CASSLSGTGTGDNSPLHF,TGTGCCAGCTCACTTTCCGGGACAGGGACGGGAGATAATTCACCCCTCCACTTT
once,TRBD2,TRBJ2-7,TRBV28,CASSPFPGTSGSPFSYEQYF,TGTGCCAGCAGTCCGTTCCCCGGGACTAGCGGGAGCCCCTTCTCCTACGAGCAGTACTTC
NA,TRBD1,TRBJ2-2,TRBV28,CASTIRTGVATGELFF,TGTGCCAGCACCATAAGGACAGGGGTCGCCACCGGGGAGCTGTTTTTT
NA,TRBD2,TRBJ2-2,TRBV7-2,CASSLSVAGVEHVGELFF,TGTGCCAGCAGCTTATCAGTTGCGGGAGTTGAGCACGTCGGGGAGCTGTTTTTT
NA,TRBD1,TRBJ1-2,TRBV27,CASSPSSSRQGAGYTF,TGTGCCAGCAGTCCCTCGAGTAGTCGACAGGGGGCTGGCTACACCTTC
NA,NA,TRBJ1-1,TRBV5-1,CASSLQDNTEAFF,TGCGCCAGCAGCCTTCAGGATAACACTGAAGCTTTCTTT
NA,TRBD1,TRBJ2-1,TRBV7-9,CASSPEGAAYNEQFF,TGTGCCAGCAGCCCAGAGGGGGCCGCCTACAATGAGCAGTTCTTC
NA,NA,TRBJ2-2,TRBV27,CASSFSANTGELFF,TGTGCCAGCAGTTTCAGTGCGAACACCGGGGAGCTGTTTTTT
NA,NA,TRBJ2-5,TRBV7-9,CASSFPLAGETQYF,TGTGCCAGCAGCTTCCCCTTGGCGGGCGAGACCCAGTACTTC
NA,NA,TRBJ1-4,TRBV14,CASSQDWAGTRSINEKLFF,TGTGCCAGCAGCCAAGATTGGGCCGGGACAAGGAGTATAAATGAAAAACTGTTTTTT
NA,NA,TRBJ2-7,TRBV23-1,CASSHHINGLDRGFYEQYF,TGCGCCAGCAGTCACCACATAAACGGACTTGACCGTGGGTTCTACGAGCAGTACTTC
few,NA,TRBJ2-2,TRBV4-3,CASSRRGGYTGELFF,TGCGCCAGCAGCCGGAGGGGGGGCTACACCGGGGAGCTGTTTTTT
NA,NA,TRBJ1-6,TRBV5-1,CASSLAVGSNSPLHF,TGCGCCAGCAGCTTGGCCGTAGGGAGTAATTCACCCCTCCACTTT
NA,TRBD2,TRBJ2-5,TRBV9,CASSDRRRGALETQYF,TGTGCCAGCAGCGACCGACGGCGGGGGGCCCTTGAGACCCAGTACTTC
NA,NA,TRBJ1-3,TRBV19,CASSSEGRPSGNTIYF,TGTGCCAGTAGTTCGGAGGGGAGACCCTCTGGAAACACCATATATTTT
NA,TRBD1,TRBJ2-7,TRBV5-1,CASSQGGLSSYEQYF,TGCGCCAGCAGCCAAGGGGGCCTAAGCTCCTACGAGCAGTACTTC
NA,NA,TRBJ2-7,TRBV7-2,CASSLASTSVYEQYF,TGTGCCAGCAGCTTAGCTTCCACCTCGGTCTACGAGCAGTACTTC
NA,TRBD1,TRBJ2-2,TRBV2,CASSRRTGDTGELFF,TGTGCCAGCAGCCGGAGGACAGGGGACACCGGGGAGCTGTTTTTT
once,NA,TRBJ1-4,TRBV2,CASSEATTGPTNEKLFF,TGTGCCAGCAGTGAAGCAACCACAGGGCCTACTAATGAAAAACTGTTTTTT
NA,TRBD1,TRBJ2-4,TRBV6-2/TRBV6-3,CASSYSKTGGNIQYF,TGTGCCAGCAGTTACTCGAAGACAGGGGGAAACATTCAGTACTTC
NA,NA,TRBJ1-1,TRBV20-1,CSASDIAEAFF,TGCAGTGCTTCCGACATAGCTGAAGCTTTCTTT
NA,NA,TRBJ2-1,TRBV5-6,CASSLDTGTFFYNEQFF,TGTGCCAGCAGCTTGGACACTGGGACTTTCTTCTACAATGAGCAGTTCTTC
NA,NA,TRBJ1-1,TRBV6-5,CASRTWGVNTEAFF,TGTGCCAGCAGGACGTGGGGCGTGAACACTGAAGCTTTCTTT
NA,NA,TRBJ1-6,TRBV5-1,CASSLLAGKNNSPLHF,TGCGCCAGCAGCTTGTTGGCAGGGAAGAATAATTCACCCCTCCACTTT
NA,NA,TRBJ1-6,TRBV12-3/TRBV12-4,CASSGGSRHHF,TGTGCCAGCAGTGGGGGCAGTCGGCACCACTTT
NA,NA,TRBJ2-5,TRBV19,CASSIKAGETQYF,TGTGCCAGTAGTATAAAAGCTGGAGAGACCCAGTACTTC
once,TRBD1,TRBJ1-5,TRBV28,CASIEQGTSNQPQHF,TGTGCCAGCATCGAACAGGGGACGAGCAATCAGCCCCAGCATTTT
once,NA,TRBJ2-1,TRBV27,CASRRGGGNEQFF,TGTGCCAGCAGGAGGGGAGGGGGCAATGAGCAGTTCTTC
NA,NA,TRBJ1-2,TRBV27,CASSLYGDRGYTF,TGTGCCAGCAGTTTATACGGGGATAGGGGCTACACCTTC
NA,NA,TRBJ2-3,TRBV18,CASSPPSKRTDTQYF,TGTGCCAGCTCACCACCGTCTAAACGCACAGATACGCAGTATTTT
NA,NA,TRBJ2-3,TRBV5-8,CASSLLRTSTDTQYF,TGTGCCAGCAGCCTCCTGAGAACTAGCACAGATACGCAGTATTTT
NA,TRBD1,TRBJ2-7,TRBV7-2,CASSSRDRGPYEQYF,TGTGCCAGCAGCTCCCGGGACAGGGGACCCTACGAGCAGTACTTC
NA,TRBD1,TRBJ1-6,TRBV5-1,CASSPGQENSPLHF,TGCGCCAGCAGCCCGGGACAGGAAAATTCACCCCTCCACTTT
NA,TRBD1,TRBJ2-7,TRBV6-2/TRBV6-3,CASSYGLGTVGYEQYF,TGTGCCAGCAGTTACGGTCTCGGGACAGTCGGCTACGAGCAGTACTTC
NA,NA,TRBJ1-5,TRBV6-6,CASSVVTYQPQHF,TGTGCCAGCAGTGTGGTTACTTATCAGCCCCAGCATTTT
NA,NA,TRBJ1-4,TRBV5-1,CASSLEVAGEKLFF,TGCGCCAGCAGCTTGGAGGTGGCGGGTGAAAAACTGTTTTTT
NA,TRBD2,TRBJ2-7,TRBV7-9,CASSRMTSGNEQYF,TGTGCCAGCAGCCGGATGACTAGCGGGAACGAGCAGTACTTC
NA,TRBD2,TRBJ2-5,TRBV2,CASSATSGIETQYF,TGTGCCAGCAGTGCGACGAGCGGGATAGAGACCCAGTACTTC
NA,NA,TRBJ1-1,TRBV4-1,CASSQRDTLAFF,TGCGCCAGCAGCCAAAGGGACACCTTAGCTTTCTTT
NA,NA,TRBJ1-4,TRBV27,CASSPRHLATNEKLFF,TGTGCCAGCAGTCCGAGGCACCTTGCAACTAATGAAAAACTGTTTTTT
NA,NA,TRBJ1-6,TRBV30,CAWETTGSYNSPLHF,TGTGCCTGGGAAACAACAGGGTCCTATAATTCACCCCTCCACTTT
NA,NA,TRBJ2-4,TRBV4-2,CASSQEGAAKNIQYF,TGTGCCAGCAGCCAAGAGGGAGCGGCTAAAAACATTCAGTACTTC
NA,NA,TRBJ2-3,TRBV5-1,CASSTRGLGTDTQYF,TGCGCCAGCAGCACGCGGGGGCTAGGCACAGATACGCAGTATTTT
NA,TRBD1,TRBJ2-7,TRBV10-3,CAISAGTGNPYEQYF,TGTGCCATCAGCGCCGGGACAGGTAACCCCTACGAGCAGTACTTC
NA,TRBD1,TRBJ2-7,TRBV11-2,CASSPNSIGTVQYF,TGTGCCAGCAGCCCAAATTCGATCGGGACAGTGCAGTACTTC
NA,TRBD1,TRBJ1-6,TRBV27,CASSFGQGDSPLHF,TGTGCCAGCAGCTTCGGACAGGGGGATTCACCCCTCCACTTT
once,NA,TRBJ1-5,TRBV18,CASSQEWEQPQHF,TGTGCCAGCTCACAGGAATGGGAGCAGCCCCAGCATTTT
once,TRBD2,TRBJ2-1,TRBV27,CASRASGGSYNEQFF,TGTGCCAGCAGAGCTAGCGGGGGTTCCTACAATGAGCAGTTCTTC